This TCR beta chain originates from a study of vaccination effects on CD4 cells after COVID-19. General observations from the study: Clones that were induced by infection or by vaccine showed marked contraction late after vaccination.

Per germline, CDR1 ENHRY and CDR2 SYGVKD. The CDR3 runs 16 residues. The J segment lost 9 bases and the V segment lost 0 bases, leaving 9 bases of the junction unmatched. The data were produced by immunoSEQ multiplex PCR, yet TCRdb's version contains in-frame clones alone and is incomplete. This sample has about 24,000 clones, with 60% to 80% found just once. Note on this clone: The antigen is not known.

Expansion of antigen-specific CD4+ T cells with viral peptide pools was carried out by the ViraFEST assay before sequencing. The authors isolated CD4+ T cells after 9 to 10 days of culture. Each person got two doses of an mRNA SARS-CoV-2 vaccine, BNT162b2 or mRNA-1273. Previously uninfected by SARS-CoV-2, the vaccine recipients also showed negative nucleocapsid antibodies. Half the medium was swapped for IL-2 medium on days 3 and 7. The sequencing here drew on CD4+ T cells from PBMCs cultured with SARS-CoV-2 spike peptides, taken after COVID-19 vaccination. The chain links TRBV10-3 to TRBJ2-7; 12 bases are shared with TRBD1. The receptor comes from a human donor who received a COVID-19 vaccine. This chain's CDR3 is CAISESIGTGGSLQYF. CDR3 nucleotides: TGTGCCATCAGTGAGTCGATTGGGACAGGGGGCTCTTTGCAGTACTTC.